The 32 T cell receptor beta chains reported below all come from one sample, sequenced in a study of blood T cell repertoires in COVID-19. Some clones are missing from TCRdb's copy, which holds only in-frame ones; the method was immunoSEQ multiplex PCR. The sample gives 200,000 to 300,000 clones, approximately 80% of which show up once; about 9.5% is in the top ten. The sample was peripheral blood. The receptors stem from a woman of 80 years or more with acute or convalescent COVID-19.

CDR3 amino acids: CASSPQGGTSNQPQHF. The CDR3 DNA sequence: TGTGCCAGTAGTCCCCAGGGAGGGACTAGCAATCAGCCCCAGCATTTT. The chain couples TRBV19 to TRBJ1-5, with D possibly TRBD1 on 5 matching bases. Germline lookup yields CDR1 LNHDA and CDR2 SQIVND (reference sequence). V was shortened by 5 bases and J by 0 bases, with 14 bases between the two germline ends. The CDR3 loop spans 16 amino acids.

The chain carries TRBV28 and TRBJ1-2; TRBD1 might be the D (5 bases). V lost 6 bases and J lost 1, with 15 bases in between. Germline values: CDR1 MDHEN, CDR2 SYDVKM. The CDR3 consists of 15 residues. CDR3 region: CASRPGGRVNYGYTF. The DNA of the CDR3 is TGTGCCAGCAGGCCCGGGGGTCGGGTTAACTATGGCTACACCTTC.

The table lists this clone with a count of one. The genes are TRBV2 and TRBJ1-4; 10 bases match TRBD1. Per the germline V gene, CDR1 is SNHLY and CDR2 is FYNNEI. The junction had 6 bases not matched to a gene; V was cut back by 7 bases and J by 7 bases. There are 14 residues in the CDR3. The DNA of the CDR3 is TGTGCCAGCATAAGGGACAGGGGTGGTGAAAAACTGTTTTTT. Protein sequence: CASIRDRGGEKLFF.

This clone has just a few counts. V is TRBV19 and J is TRBJ1-5; 7 bases line up with TRBD1. With 8 bases clipped from V and 5 bases from J, the junction kept 9 bases outside the gene matches. This CDR3 spans 14 amino acids. Germline V CDR1 and CDR2: LNHDA, SQIVND (reference sequence). CDR3 residues: CASHGTEFHQPQHF. CDR3 DNA sequence: TGTGCCAGTCACGGGACAGAGTTTCATCAGCCCCAGCATTTT. Variable domain in full (rest from reference TRBV19 and TRBJ1-5): DGGITQSPKYLFRKEGQNVTLSCEQNLNHDAMYWYRQDPGQGLRLIYYSQIVNDFQKGDIAEGYSVSREKKESFPLTVTSAQKNPTAFYLCASHGTEFHQPQHFGDGTRLSIL.

V and J are TRBV19 and TRBJ1-4, with D possibly matching TRBD1 (5 bases). V lost 5 bases to trimming and J lost 4 bases, with 8 bases between them. The germline V gene encodes CDR1 LNHDA and CDR2 SQIVND (reference sequence). CDR3 length: 13 residues. The CDR3 sequence is CASSGRGNEKLFF. The CDR3 DNA is TGTGCCAGTAGTGGAAGGGGTAATGAAAAACTGTTTTTT.

The V gene is TRBV28, the J gene TRBJ2-5, with 12 bases fitting TRBD2. Trimming removed 5 bases from V and 0 bases from J; junction bases left unmatched: 1. CDR3 length equals 15 residues. Germline V gives CDR1 MDHEN, CDR2 SYDVKM. CDR3 residues: CASSTSGGYQETQYF. As DNA, the CDR3 is TGTGCCAGCAGTACTAGCGGGGGGTACCAAGAGACCCAGTACTTC. The whole variable domain, filled in from reference TRBV28 and TRBJ2-5, reads DVKVTQSSRYLVKRTGEKVFLECVQDMDHENMFWYRQDPGLGLRLIYFSYDVKMKEKGDIPEGYSVSREKKERFSLILESASTNQTSMYLCASSTSGGYQETQYFGPGTRLLVL.

The gene calls are TRBV27 and TRBJ1-1; unclear D gene. The V end lost 7 bases, the J end lost 3 bases, and 12 bases lay between the germline ends. This CDR3 comprises 13 residues. Germline-derived CDR1 and CDR2 are MNHEY and SMNVEV (reference sequence). In DNA form, the CDR3 reads TGTGCCAGCATTGCAGGCCCGTACACTGAAGCTTTCTTT. It translates to CASIAGPYTEAFF.

The gene calls are TRBV9 and TRBJ2-3; TRBD1 is a possible D gene (6 bases). Germline assignment: CDR1 SGDLS and CDR2 YYNGEE. The CDR3 sequence is 16 residues long. V lost 8 bases, J lost 0 bases, and 19 bases lay in between. The CDR3 nucleotides are TGTGCCAGTTCCAGGGGTCTTGGCCAAAGCACAGATACGCAGTATTTT. It encodes CASSRGLGQSTDTQYF.

The genes are TRBV7-8 and TRBJ1-5; the D is unclear. Germline CDR1 and CDR2: SGHVS and FQNEAQ. This CDR3 has 15 amino acids. Trimming took 1 base from V and 7 from J, leaving 14 bases between them. The CDR3 sequence: CASSLVGGSRQPQHF. The CDR3 coding sequence is TGTGCCAGCAGCTTAGTAGGAGGGTCCAGGCAGCCCCAGCATTTT.

The V and J genes are TRBV5-1 and TRBJ2-1, with 10 bases lining up with TRBD2. The length of the CDR3 is 16 residues. CDR1 is SGHRS and CDR2 is YFSETQ in the germline V gene. V trimming: 3 bases; J trimming: 3 bases; junction bases outside the gene matches: 6. CDR3 in amino acids: CASSYPSGGNYNEQFF. DNA of the CDR3: TGCGCCAGCAGCTACCCTAGCGGGGGAAACTACAATGAGCAGTTCTTC.

V and J are TRBV7-8 and TRBJ1-5; 7 bases are a match to TRBD1. Germline V lookup: CDR1 SGHVS, CDR2 FQNEAQ. Trimming at V came to 9 bases and at J to 5 bases, leaving 7 bases not matched to a gene. This CDR3 comprises 13 residues. CDR3 sequence (DNA): TGTGCCAGTGGACAGGCCGGGGATCAGCCCCAGCATTTT. It codes for CASGQAGDQPQHF.

This chain uses TRBV5-1 with TRBJ2-1; a possible D gene is TRBD2 (6 bases). Germline V CDR1 and CDR2: SGHRS, YFSETQ. The CDR3 is made up of 12 amino acids. Between the trimmed V and J ends, which lost 2 bases and 8 bases, there was a span of 8 bases. The CDR3 sequence: CASSLGGDEQFF. For the CDR3, the DNA is TGCGCCAGCAGCTTAGGAGGGGATGAGCAGTTCTTC.

The chain combines TRBV6-5 with TRBJ2-3; the D gene is possibly TRBD1 (6 bases). The germline CDR1 and CDR2 sequences are MNHEY and SVGAGI. The CDR3 sequence is 13 residues long. The V end was cut by 8 bases, the J end by 2 bases, with 11 bases between. The CDR3 spells CASFDRPTDTQYF. DNA of the CDR3: TGTGCCAGCTTCGACAGGCCCACAGATACGCAGTATTTT.

This chain uses TRBV4-1 with TRBJ2-2, with D uncertain. Germline V lookup: CDR1 MGHRA, CDR2 YSYEKL. The CDR3 contains 17 residues. V was pared by 3 bases and J by 0 bases, with 14 bases between. This CDR3 reads CASSHAPRQSNTGELFF. The CDR3, as DNA: TGCGCCAGCAGCCATGCACCGAGGCAGTCGAACACCGGGGAGCTGTTTTTT.

This chain connects TRBV19 to TRBJ2-6, with TRBD1 matching over 7 bases. The germline V gene has CDR1 LNHDA and CDR2 SQIVND (reference sequence). The CDR3 extends over 15 amino acids. Unmatched junction bases numbered 2, after V lost 5 bases and J lost 1 base. CDR3 loop: CASSRTGSGANVLTF. The CDR3 DNA sequence: TGTGCCAGTAGTCGGACAGGATCTGGGGCCAACGTCCTGACTTTC.

V is TRBV7-9 and J is TRBJ2-2; the match to TRBD1 covers 10 bases. The V gene's germline CDR1 is SEHNR and CDR2 FQNEAQ (reference sequence). This CDR3 has 17 residues. Trimming cost V 6 bases and J 5 bases; bases outside gene matches: 12. CDR3 DNA sequence: TGTGCCAGCAGAGGGGCTCCGGGGACAGGGGTAACCGGGGAGCTGTTTTTT. It specifies CASRGAPGTGVTGELFF.

The chain carries TRBV24-1 and TRBJ1-3, with 7 bases matching TRBD1. The CDR3 sequence is 16 residues long. V gave up 1 base and J gave up 3 bases; unmatched junction bases: 5. Germline CDR1 reads KGHDR; CDR2 reads SFDVKD. Written as DNA, the CDR3 is TGTGCCACCAGTGATTTACAGGGGCTGGGTGGAAACACCATATATTTT. It is translated as CATSDLQGLGGNTIYF.

This clone has a handful of counts. This rearrangement joins TRBV2 to TRBJ1-4; no clear D gene. Germline V gene sequence: CDR1 SNHLY, CDR2 FYNNEI. Deletions cut 7 bases from V and 8 bases from J, with 17 bases between. The CDR3 is 14 amino acids. Here the CDR3 reads CASMRVGLGEKLFF. CDR3 coding DNA: TGTGCCAGCATGAGGGTAGGGCTGGGGGAAAAACTGTTTTTT.

The V gene is TRBV6-4, the J gene TRBJ1-2; D unclear. The CDR3 is 14 amino acids. Germline-derived CDR1 and CDR2 are MRHNA and SNTAGT. V was shortened by 2 bases and J by 4 bases, with 11 bases between the two germline ends. CDR3 coding DNA: TGTGCCAGCAGTGACGATCCGGGGAGCTATGGCTACACCTTC. This sequence encodes CASSDDPGSYGYTF.

The gene calls are TRBV7-3 and TRBJ2-5; 12 bases agree with TRBD2. Germline V gene sequence: CDR1 SGHTA, CDR2 FQGTGA. The CDR3 covers 18 residues. Trimming cost V 0 bases and J 2 bases; bases outside gene matches: 7. In DNA form, the CDR3 reads TGTGCCAGCAGCTTAACGGGTGGACTAGCGGGGCTGCAAGAGACCCAGTACTTC. Translating gives CASSLTGGLAGLQETQYF.

The chain couples TRBV5-1 to TRBJ2-1; D possibly corresponds to TRBD2 (5 bases). Germline CDR1 and CDR2: SGHRS and YFSETQ. V was trimmed by 1 base and J by 4 bases, leaving 21 bases between them. The CDR3 extends over 18 amino acids. Written as DNA, the CDR3 is TGCGCCAGCAGCTTGATGCCAGTATTTTCCCGGGGTTACAATGAGCAGTTCTTC. Translating gives CASSLMPVFSRGYNEQFF.

This sequence joins TRBV15 and TRBJ1-4; a weak D match, TRBD1 (5 bases). The germline CDR1 and CDR2 sequences are LNHNV and YYDKDF (reference sequence). The CDR3 length is 13 residues. Trimming pared 2 bases from V and 10 bases from J, leaving 11 bases between. This chain's CDR3 is CATSRRGGGKLFF. The DNA of the CDR3 is TGTGCCACCAGCAGACGAGGCGGGGGAAAACTGTTTTTT. The whole variable domain, remainder taken from reference TRBV15 and TRBJ1-4, is DAMVIQNPRYQVTQFGKPVTLSCSQTLNHNVMYWYQQKSSQAPKLLFHYYDKDFNNEADTPDNFQSRRPNTSFCFLDIRSPGLGDTAMYLCATSRRGGGKLFFGSGTQLSVL.

The chain recombines TRBV4-2 with TRBJ1-4; D gene unclear. With 1 base removed from V and 0 bases from J, the gap between germline ends came to 6 bases. The V gene's germline CDR1 is LGHNA and CDR2 YNFKEQ. The CDR3 has 15 amino acids. The CDR3: CASSQVAATNEKLFF. The CDR3 DNA follows: TGTGCCAGCAGCCAAGTGGCTGCAACTAATGAAAAACTGTTTTTT.

The rearrangement links TRBV28 to TRBJ1-5, with a weak D call TRBD1 (6 bases). This CDR3 spans 15 amino acids. The germline gives CDR1 MDHEN, CDR2 SYDVKM. Trimming stripped 5 bases from V and 1 base from J, with 12 bases between. The CDR3 bases are TGTGCCAGCAGTATATATGGGGGCAGCAATCAGCCCCAGCATTTT. Amino acid sequence: CASSIYGGSNQPQHF.

The chain combines TRBV28 with TRBJ1-1, with D possibly being TRBD1 (6 bases). V was cut by 0 bases and J by 5 bases, with 16 bases left in between. This CDR3 is 16 amino acids long. CDR1 and CDR2 (germline): MDHEN, SYDVKM. CDR3 region: CASSLWGAGRTTEAFF. The CDR3 DNA is TGTGCCAGCAGTTTATGGGGGGCAGGCCGGACAACTGAAGCTTTCTTT.

The chain carries TRBV28 and TRBJ1-5; no reliable D call. Between the trimmed V and J ends, which lost 5 bases and 5 bases, there was a span of 7 bases. The germline CDR1 and CDR2 sequences are MDHEN and SYDVKM. CDR3 size: 12 residues. The CDR3 loop is CASSTSYQPQHF. CDR3 DNA sequence: TGTGCCAGCAGTACATCCTATCAGCCCCAGCATTTT.

This chain links TRBV29-1 with TRBJ2-5, with a weak D call TRBD1 (5 bases). V lost 4 bases and J 6 bases, leaving 15 bases between the germline ends. The CDR3 length is 13 residues. CDR1 SQVTM and CDR2 ANQGSEA come from the germline V gene. The CDR3, as DNA: TGCAGCGTTGTGGCCAGGGTAGGAAAGACCCAGTACTTC. Translated: CSVVARVGKTQYF.

The chain joins TRBV6-6 to TRBJ1-1, with 10 bases identical to TRBD1. The ends lost 6 bases at V and 1 base at J; junction bases unmatched: 8. This CDR3 region has 16 residues. Germline V gene sequence: CDR1 MNHNY, CDR2 SVGAGI (reference sequence). CDR3: CASSHPRTGGNTEAFF. For the CDR3, the DNA is TGTGCCAGCAGCCACCCTCGGACAGGGGGGAACACTGAAGCTTTCTTT.

The chain employs TRBV7-2 and TRBJ2-5; tentative D call: TRBD2 (5 bases). This CDR3 has 12 residues. Germline assignment: CDR1 SGHTA and CDR2 FQGNSA. The V gene lost 7 bases and the J gene lost 5 bases, with 11 bases spanning the gap. The CDR3 DNA follows: TGTGCCAGCACCCCCGGGGAGGAGACCCAGTACTTC. It translates to CASTPGEETQYF.

The chain joins TRBV5-6 to TRBJ2-7; D is unresolved. The CDR3 is made up of 13 amino acids. V was cut by 1 base and J by 4 bases, with 9 bases left in between. From germline, CDR1 is SGHDT and CDR2 YYEEEE. CDR3 in amino acids: CASSLSISYEQYF. CDR3 coding DNA: TGTGCCAGCAGCTTGAGCATCTCGTACGAGCAGTACTTC.

This clone was counted a single time. This chain uses TRBV19 with TRBJ1-1, with 7 bases fitting TRBD1. Unmatched junction bases numbered 11, after V lost 6 bases and J lost 4 bases. This CDR3 spans 15 amino acids. Per the germline V gene, CDR1 is LNHDA and CDR2 is SQIVND (reference sequence). This chain's CDR3 is CASRGTAIKGTEAFF. DNA of the CDR3: TGTGCCAGTAGAGGGACAGCAATAAAGGGCACTGAAGCTTTCTTT.

The table lists this clone with a few counts. The chain has TRBV5-4 and TRBJ2-3, with TRBD2 matching over 15 bases. Looked up from germline, CDR1 is SGHNT and CDR2 is YYREEE (reference sequence). The V gene end was trimmed by 4 bases and the J gene end by 5 bases; junction bases not matched to a gene: 11. The CDR3 sequence is 18 residues long. The CDR3 reads CASSPGLAGGFLRDTQYF. Written as DNA, the CDR3 is TGTGCCAGCAGCCCCGGACTAGCGGGGGGGTTCCTTCGAGATACGCAGTATTTT.